This record concerns one T cell receptor beta chain sequence. Its target is unknown. The CDR3 length is 13 residues. CDR1 and CDR2 (germline): DFQATT, SNEGSKA (reference sequence). Trimming left V 1 base short and J 5 bases short, with 9 bases between. The data were taken from a study of response to subunit inactivated influenza vaccine. Overall study results and limits: The authors put forward the suggestion that each seasonal influenza vaccination may bring in only a limited number of new T cells.

TCRdb itself ran the RT-PCR reads through MiXCR, one entry per CDR3 protein. This table holds 500,000 to 600,000 distinct CDR3 sequences, approximately 16% found once. The V and J genes are TRBV20-1 and TRBJ1-5; D remains unclear. The clonotype comes from a man between 50 and 69 years old who received an inactivated influenza vaccine. The sequences come from CD4+ T cells sorted from PBMCs, collected roughly 24 months after vaccination. CDR3 amino acids: CSARVQLDQPQHF. The CDR3 DNA reads TGCAGTGCTAGAGTTCAGTTGGATCAGCCCCAGCATTTT.